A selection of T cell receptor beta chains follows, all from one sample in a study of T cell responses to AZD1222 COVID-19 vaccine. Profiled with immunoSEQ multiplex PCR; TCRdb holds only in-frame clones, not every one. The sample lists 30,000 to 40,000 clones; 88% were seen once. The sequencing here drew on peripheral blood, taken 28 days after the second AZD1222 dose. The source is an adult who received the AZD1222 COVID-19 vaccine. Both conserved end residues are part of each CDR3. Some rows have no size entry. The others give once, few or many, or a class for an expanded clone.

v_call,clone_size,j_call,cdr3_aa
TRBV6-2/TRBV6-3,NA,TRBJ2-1,CASSRRRSGGPNEQFF
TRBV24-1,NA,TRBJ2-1,CATSDSWQGQGEQFF
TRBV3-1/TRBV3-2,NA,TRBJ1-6,CASSQVEYYNSPLHF
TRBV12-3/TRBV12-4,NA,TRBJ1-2,CASSLGGYYGYTF
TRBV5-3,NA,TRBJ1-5,CARSSYTVNGSNQPQHF
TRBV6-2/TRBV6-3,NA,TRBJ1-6,CASSPRTGGFGNSPLHF
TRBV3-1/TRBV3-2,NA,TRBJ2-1,CASSPGTGGFDEQFF
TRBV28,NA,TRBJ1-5,CASIPTSGWNQPQHF
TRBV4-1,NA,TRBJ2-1,CASSQNTPGTGGSEQFF
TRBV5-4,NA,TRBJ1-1,CASSWPGTEAFF
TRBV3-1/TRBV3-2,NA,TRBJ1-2,CASSQDHGVGANYGYTF
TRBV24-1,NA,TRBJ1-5,CATPPGEAGKNQPQHF
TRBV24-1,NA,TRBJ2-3,CATSDPGQGGTDTQYF
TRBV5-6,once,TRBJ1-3,CASSLGFDGNTIYF
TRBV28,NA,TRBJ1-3,CASSSQGVSGNTIYF
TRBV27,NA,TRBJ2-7,CASSPTMTGTGYYEQYF
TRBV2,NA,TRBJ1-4,CASQGTTNEKLFF
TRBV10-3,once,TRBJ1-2,CAIRTDRTFWNTF
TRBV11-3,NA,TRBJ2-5,CASSLDRALYF
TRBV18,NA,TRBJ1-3,CASSPTTLSSGNTIYF
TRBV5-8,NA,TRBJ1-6,CASSLEGQGGSPLHF
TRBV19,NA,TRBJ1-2,CASTPRAGARYGYTF
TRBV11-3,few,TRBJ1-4,CASSLEPSTNEKLFF
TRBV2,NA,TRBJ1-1,CASTVLSAEAFF
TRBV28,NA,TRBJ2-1,CASSLDRQYNEQFF
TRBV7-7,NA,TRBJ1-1,CASSLGEGQEAFF
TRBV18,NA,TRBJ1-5,CASSPAGSDQPQHF
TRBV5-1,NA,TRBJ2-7,CASSRDPTYEQYF
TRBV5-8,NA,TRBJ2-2,CASSLFRGRKDTGELFF
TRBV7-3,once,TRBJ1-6,CATQRGRGSPLHF
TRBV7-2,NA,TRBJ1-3,CASSLAEGAGNTIYF
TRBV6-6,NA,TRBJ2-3,CASSYWGNPTTDTQYF
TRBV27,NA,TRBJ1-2,CASSLSTGLLGYTF